The entry below describes one T cell receptor (beta chain). This clone was found once. The antigen it recognizes is unknown. Base-call qualities are not available, and no considerably larger clone is one nucleotide away. The data originate from a study of a mutant IDH1 vaccine in newly diagnosed glioma (dated by TCRdb to about 2021). Looking at the study overall: Vaccination was initiated 4-6 weeks after radiotherapy alone, or concurrently with temozolomide cycles in the chemotherapy-containing groups. Of the approximately 30 treated patients, 62.5% were male and about 40% were female, and the mean age was roughly 40 years. Prior to enrollment, standard therapy consisting of radiotherapy alone, temozolomide alone, or radiochemotherapy with temozolomide had been administered to patients, with the combination being received by most patients. The week-35 safety follow-up took place at visit V12, and the week-47 end of study took place at visit V13. Peripheral blood samples were drawn at six visits, namely V03 (baseline), V05, V07, V10, V12 and V13. Longitudinal TCRB deep sequencing was done for 25 treated patients, wherever samples were available for exploratory analyses. Overall study results and their limits: According to the authors, sample limitations meant that analyses of patient blood samples could not be reproduced. Pseudoprogression appeared unrelated to alterations in the top peripheral T cell clonotypes detected by TCRB sequencing. Selection of PBMC samples for TCRB deep sequencing was based on availability. Immune responses induced by the vaccine were seen in over 90% of patients across multiple MHC alleles.

From the cysteine through the phenylalanine, the CDR3 covers 16 amino acids. Only CDR3 DNA is held: 48 bases, read in frame from base 1. CDR1 and CDR2 were assigned from the germline V gene as MGHDK and SYGVNS. From V the trimming removes 7 bases and from J it removes 2 bases, while the gene matches leave 13 bases of the junction unaccounted for. The sample's time point label is to be understood as: week 35, safety follow-up. A 20-mer mutant IDH1 peptide at 300 micrograms in Montanide made up each vaccine dose, which was injected subcutaneously together with topical imiquimod. Eight vaccinations were administered to patients in weeks 1, 3, 5, 7, 11, 15, 19 and 23, corresponding to visits V03 through V10. Newly diagnosed WHO grade 3 or 4 IDH1-mutant astrocytomas showing loss of nuclear ATRX were present in the donors. The samples were drawn from NOA16, a multicentre, single-arm, open-label phase I trial in Germany that tested a mutant IDH1 peptide vaccine in humans for the first time. Genomic DNA for TCRB sequencing was extracted from EDTA blood using the DNeasy Blood and Tissue Kit.

The library was produced with the immunoSEQ multiplex PCR assay. Following the manufacturer's protocol, the hsTCRB Kit was used to amplify rearranged TCR beta chain sequences. Sequencing of TCRB libraries was carried out on an Illumina MiSeq. The paper's data handling went like this. Demultiplexing, trimming and gene mapping were performed with the kit vendor's proprietary platform. TCRdb took over this immuneACCESS table, retaining in-frame rearrangements with V and J assigned. Such tables are incomplete; in checked studies, under half of the missing clones stem from an unresolved V gene, and the remainder is unexplained. From that table come the V and J calls and clone size; the DNA was used to work out D and trimming. This sample holds some 71,000 clones; around 84% were observed only once. In total, the top ten clones hold approximately 2% of the sample.

The sequencing used PBMCs, collected from a glioma patient whose treatment included an IDH1 peptide vaccine. The sequence was obtained from a man younger than 45 with glioma. The rearranged chain carries TRBV25-1 and TRBJ2-7; 8 nucleotides in the junction match TRBD2. The nucleotides read TGTGCCAGCACGCAGGGAGGCACTAGCGGCCCCTACGAGCAGTACTTC. Its protein is CASTQGGTSGPYEQYF.